This paragraph reports one T cell receptor (beta chain). The data were obtained in a study of blood T cell repertoires in COVID-19. Study background: Samples came from the United States, Italy and Spain, spanning acute and convalescent COVID-19. Sources were T cells, B-cell-depleted T cells, or PBMCs; the material itself was cDNA or gDNA.

CDR3 length: 17 residues. Germline V gene sequence: CDR1 SGHAT, CDR2 FQNNGV. After removal of 4 bases from V and 7 bases from J, the junction contained 15 bases not matched to a gene. Per the authors' pipeline: Researchers report that nucleated cell counts were estimated from reference gene primer amplification. Measured with immunoSEQ multiplex PCR; TCRdb has only the in-frame clones, and not every one. That table supplies the V and J calls and clone size; D and trimming were determined from the DNA. This sample has around 140,000 clones, with 85% to 90% found just once. Specimen: peripheral blood. The chain recombines TRBV11-2 with TRBJ2-3; 9 nucleotides agree with TRBD1. This receptor was taken from a man aged 50 to 60 with active COVID-19. This CDR3 reads CASSSWKGDREYNTQYF. As DNA, the CDR3 is TGTGCCAGCAGCTCGTGGAAGGGGGACAGGGAATATAATACGCAGTATTTT.